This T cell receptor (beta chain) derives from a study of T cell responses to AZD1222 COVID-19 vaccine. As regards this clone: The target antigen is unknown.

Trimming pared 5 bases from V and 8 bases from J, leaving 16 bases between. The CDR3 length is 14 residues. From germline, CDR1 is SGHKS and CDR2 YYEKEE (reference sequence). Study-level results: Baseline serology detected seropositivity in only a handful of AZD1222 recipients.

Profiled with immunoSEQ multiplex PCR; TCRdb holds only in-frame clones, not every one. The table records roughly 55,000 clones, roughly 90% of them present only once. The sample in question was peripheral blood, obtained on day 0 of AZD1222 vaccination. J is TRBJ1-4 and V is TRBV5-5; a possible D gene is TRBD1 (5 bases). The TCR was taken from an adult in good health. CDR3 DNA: TGTGCCAGCAGTCCAAACGGATGGGGGGAAAAACTGTTTTTT. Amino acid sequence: CASSPNGWGEKLFF.